This entry describes one T cell receptor (beta chain). These data originate in a study of CD8+ T cells in alopecia areata. Looking at the study overall: Severity in treated patients was scored by percentage of scalp area affected.

Stated treatment: oral pan-JAK inhibitor, 5-10 mg twice daily. Sorting separated CD4+ and CD8+ T cells out of PBMCs. RNA was extracted and reverse transcribed into cDNA as the sequencing template. The method was immunoSEQ multiplex PCR; TCRdb's version includes in-frame clones alone and lacks a portion of them. The sample carries about 100,000 clones, just under 60% recorded once. The sequence derives from a human donor with alopecia areata. Sample: CD8+ T cells sorted from blood, taken at approximately week 61, from a patient treated with tofacitinib.

The CDR3 region is CASSLGRSYGYTF. The CDR3 DNA reads TGTGCCAGCAGTTTAGGGCGCAGCTATGGCTACACCTTC. The V call is TRBV27, the J call TRBJ1-2; D gene uncertain. Germline assignment: CDR1 MNHEY and CDR2 SMNVEV (reference sequence). V dropped 2 bases and J dropped 4 bases, with 8 bases sitting between them. The CDR3 is 13 residues long.